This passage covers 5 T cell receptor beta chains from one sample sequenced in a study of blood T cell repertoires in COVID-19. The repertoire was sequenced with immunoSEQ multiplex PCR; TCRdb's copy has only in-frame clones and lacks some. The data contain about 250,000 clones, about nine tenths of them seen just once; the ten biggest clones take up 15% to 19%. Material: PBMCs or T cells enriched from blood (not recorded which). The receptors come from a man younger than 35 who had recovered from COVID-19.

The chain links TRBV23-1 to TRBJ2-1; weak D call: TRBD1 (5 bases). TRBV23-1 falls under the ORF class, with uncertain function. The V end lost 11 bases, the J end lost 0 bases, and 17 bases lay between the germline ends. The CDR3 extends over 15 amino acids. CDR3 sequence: CACPRVTGSYNEQFF. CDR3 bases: TGCGCCTGCCCAAGGGTCACAGGCTCCTACAATGAGCAGTTCTTC.

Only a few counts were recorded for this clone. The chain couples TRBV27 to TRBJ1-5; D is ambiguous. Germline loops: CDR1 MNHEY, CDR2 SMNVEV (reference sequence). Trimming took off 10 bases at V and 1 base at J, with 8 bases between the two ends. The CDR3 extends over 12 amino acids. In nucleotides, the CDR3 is TGTGCCACCTCACAGAGCAATCAGCCCCAGCATTTT. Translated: CATSQSNQPQHF.

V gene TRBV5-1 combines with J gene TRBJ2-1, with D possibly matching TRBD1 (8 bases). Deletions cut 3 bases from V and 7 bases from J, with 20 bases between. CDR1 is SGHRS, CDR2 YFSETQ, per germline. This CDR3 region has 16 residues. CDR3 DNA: TGCGCCAGCAGCTCCCAGGGGGCGGGAGTGAGGAATGAGCAGTTCTTC. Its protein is CASSSQGAGVRNEQFF.

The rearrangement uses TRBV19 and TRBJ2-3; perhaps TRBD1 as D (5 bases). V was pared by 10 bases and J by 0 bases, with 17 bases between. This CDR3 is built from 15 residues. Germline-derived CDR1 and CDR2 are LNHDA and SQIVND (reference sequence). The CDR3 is CATLKTEGSTDTQYF. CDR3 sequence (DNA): TGTGCCACCTTAAAGACAGAAGGGAGCACAGATACGCAGTATTTT.

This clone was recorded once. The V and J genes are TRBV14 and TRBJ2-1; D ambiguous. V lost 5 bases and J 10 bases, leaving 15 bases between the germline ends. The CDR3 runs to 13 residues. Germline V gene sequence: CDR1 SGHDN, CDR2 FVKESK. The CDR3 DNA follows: TGTGCCAGCAGCACTTACTGGGCCGAGGAGCAGTTCTTC. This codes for CASSTYWAEEQFF.